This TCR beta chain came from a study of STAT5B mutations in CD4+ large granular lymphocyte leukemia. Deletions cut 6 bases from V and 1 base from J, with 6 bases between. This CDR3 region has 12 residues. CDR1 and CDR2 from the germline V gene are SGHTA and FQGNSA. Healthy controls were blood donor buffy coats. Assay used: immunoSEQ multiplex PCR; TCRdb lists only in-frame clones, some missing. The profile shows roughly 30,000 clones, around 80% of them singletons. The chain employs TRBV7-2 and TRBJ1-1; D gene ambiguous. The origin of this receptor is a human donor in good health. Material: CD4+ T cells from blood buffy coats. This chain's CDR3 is CASSRRNTEAFF. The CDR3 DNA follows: TGTGCCAGCAGTCGGAGGAACACTGAAGCTTTCTTT.